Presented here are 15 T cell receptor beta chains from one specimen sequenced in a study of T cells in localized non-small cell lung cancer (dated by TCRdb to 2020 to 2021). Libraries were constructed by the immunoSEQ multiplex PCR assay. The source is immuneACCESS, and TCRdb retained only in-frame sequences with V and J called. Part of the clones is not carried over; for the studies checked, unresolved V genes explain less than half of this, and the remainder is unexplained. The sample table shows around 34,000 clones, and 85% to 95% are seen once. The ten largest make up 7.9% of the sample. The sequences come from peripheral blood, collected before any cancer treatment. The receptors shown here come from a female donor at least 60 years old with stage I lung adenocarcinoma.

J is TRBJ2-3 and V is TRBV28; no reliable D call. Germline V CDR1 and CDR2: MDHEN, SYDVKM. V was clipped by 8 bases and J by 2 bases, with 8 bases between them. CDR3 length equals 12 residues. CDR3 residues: CASQTATDTQYF. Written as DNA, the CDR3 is TGTGCCAGCCAGACTGCCACAGATACGCAGTATTTT.

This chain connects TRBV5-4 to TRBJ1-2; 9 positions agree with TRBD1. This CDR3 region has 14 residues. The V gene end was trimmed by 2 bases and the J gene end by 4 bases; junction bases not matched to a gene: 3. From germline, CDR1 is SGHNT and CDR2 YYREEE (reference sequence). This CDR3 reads CASSFPGQGYGYTF. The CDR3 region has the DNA TGTGCCAGCAGCTTCCCGGGACAGGGCTATGGCTACACCTTC.

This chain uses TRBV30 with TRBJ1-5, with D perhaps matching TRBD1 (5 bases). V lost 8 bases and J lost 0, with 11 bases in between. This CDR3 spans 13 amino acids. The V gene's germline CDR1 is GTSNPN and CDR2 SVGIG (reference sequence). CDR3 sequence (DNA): TGTGCCGTTACAGGTTCTAGCAATCAGCCCCAGCATTTT. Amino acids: CAVTGSSNQPQHF.

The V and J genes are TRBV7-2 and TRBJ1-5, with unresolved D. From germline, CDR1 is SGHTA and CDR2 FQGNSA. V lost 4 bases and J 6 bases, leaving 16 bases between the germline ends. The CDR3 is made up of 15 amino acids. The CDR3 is CASSSQVARGQPQHF. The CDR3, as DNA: TGTGCCAGCAGCTCCCAGGTAGCCCGCGGTCAGCCCCAGCATTTT. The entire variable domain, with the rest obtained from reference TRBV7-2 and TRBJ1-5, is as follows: GAGVSQSPSNKVTEKGKDVELRCDPISGHTALYWYRQSLGQGLEFLIYFQGNSAPDKSGLPSDRFSAERTGGSVSTLTIQRTQQEDSAVYLCASSSQVARGQPQHFGDGTRLSIL.

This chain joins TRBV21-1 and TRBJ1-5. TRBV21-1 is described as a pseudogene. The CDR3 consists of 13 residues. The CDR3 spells CASSKEGNQPQHF. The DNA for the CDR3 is TGTGCCAGCAGCAAGGAGGGAAATCAGCCCCAGCATTTT.

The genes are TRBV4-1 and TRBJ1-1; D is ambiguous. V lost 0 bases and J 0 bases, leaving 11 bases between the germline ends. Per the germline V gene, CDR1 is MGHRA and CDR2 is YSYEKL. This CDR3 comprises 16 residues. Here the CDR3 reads CASSQEAGWVNTEAFF. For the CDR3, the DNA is TGCGCCAGCAGCCAAGAAGCTGGTTGGGTGAACACTGAAGCTTTCTTT.

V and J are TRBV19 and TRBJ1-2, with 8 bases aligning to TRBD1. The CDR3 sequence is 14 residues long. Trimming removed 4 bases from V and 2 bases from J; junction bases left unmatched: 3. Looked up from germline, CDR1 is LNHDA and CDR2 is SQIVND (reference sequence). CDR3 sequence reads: CASSTRQGNYGYTF. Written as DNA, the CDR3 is TGTGCCAGTAGTACCCGACAGGGGAACTATGGCTACACCTTC.

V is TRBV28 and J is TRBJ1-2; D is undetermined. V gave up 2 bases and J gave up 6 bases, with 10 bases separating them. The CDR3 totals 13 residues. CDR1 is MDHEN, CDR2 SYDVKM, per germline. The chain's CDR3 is CASSLRSRHGYTF. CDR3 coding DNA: TGTGCCAGCAGTTTAAGATCTAGGCATGGCTACACCTTC.

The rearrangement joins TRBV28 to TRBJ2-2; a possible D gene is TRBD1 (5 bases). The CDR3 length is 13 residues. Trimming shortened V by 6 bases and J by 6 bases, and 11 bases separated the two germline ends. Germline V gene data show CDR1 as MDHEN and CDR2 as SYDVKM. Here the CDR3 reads CASSFRVAGELFF. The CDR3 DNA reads TGTGCCAGCAGCTTCAGGGTGGCCGGGGAGCTGTTTTTT.

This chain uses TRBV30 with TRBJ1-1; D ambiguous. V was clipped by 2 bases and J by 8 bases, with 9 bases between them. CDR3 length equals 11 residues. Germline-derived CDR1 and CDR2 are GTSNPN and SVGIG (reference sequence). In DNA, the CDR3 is TGTGCCTGGAGTCACCGGCGCGAAGCTTTCTTT. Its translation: CAWSHRREAFF.

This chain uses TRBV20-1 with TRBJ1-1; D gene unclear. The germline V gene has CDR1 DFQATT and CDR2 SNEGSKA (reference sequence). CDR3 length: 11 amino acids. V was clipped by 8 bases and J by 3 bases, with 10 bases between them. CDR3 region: CSPMLDTEAFF. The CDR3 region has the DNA TGCAGTCCCATGCTGGACACTGAAGCTTTCTTT.

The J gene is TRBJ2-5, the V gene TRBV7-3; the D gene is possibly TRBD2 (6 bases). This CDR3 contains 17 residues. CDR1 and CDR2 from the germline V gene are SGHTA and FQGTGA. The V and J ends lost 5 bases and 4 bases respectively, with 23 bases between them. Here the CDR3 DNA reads TGTGCCAGCAGCCCCCTCGAGGGCAGGACGGGAGCAGAGACCCAGTACTTC. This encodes CASSPLEGRTGAETQYF.

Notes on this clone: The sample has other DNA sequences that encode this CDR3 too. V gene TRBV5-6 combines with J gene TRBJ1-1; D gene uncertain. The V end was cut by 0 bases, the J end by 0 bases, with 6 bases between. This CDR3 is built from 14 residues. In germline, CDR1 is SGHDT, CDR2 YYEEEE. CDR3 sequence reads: CASSLGQVNTEAFF. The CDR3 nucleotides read TGTGCCAGCAGCTTGGGGCAGGTGAACACTGAAGCTTTCTTT.

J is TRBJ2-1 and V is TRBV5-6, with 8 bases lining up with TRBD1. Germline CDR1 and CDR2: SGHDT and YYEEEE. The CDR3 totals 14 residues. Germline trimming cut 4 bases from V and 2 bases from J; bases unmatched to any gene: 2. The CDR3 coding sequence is TGTGCCAGCAGCGGGGACAGGCCCTACAATGAGCAGTTCTTC. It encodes CASSGDRPYNEQFF. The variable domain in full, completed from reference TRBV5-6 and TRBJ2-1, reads DAGVTQSPTHLIKTRGQQVTLRCSPKSGHDTVSWYQQALGQGPQFIFQYYEEEERQRGNFPDRFSGHQFPNYSSELNVNALLLGDSALYLCASSGDRPYNEQFFGPGTRLTVL.

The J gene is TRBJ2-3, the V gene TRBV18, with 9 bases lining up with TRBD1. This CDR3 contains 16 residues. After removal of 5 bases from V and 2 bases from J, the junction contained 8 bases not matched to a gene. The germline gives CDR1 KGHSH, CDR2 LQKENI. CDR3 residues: CASSAPGTGLTDTQYF. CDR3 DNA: TGTGCCAGCTCAGCCCCCGGGACAGGGCTCACAGATACGCAGTATTTT.